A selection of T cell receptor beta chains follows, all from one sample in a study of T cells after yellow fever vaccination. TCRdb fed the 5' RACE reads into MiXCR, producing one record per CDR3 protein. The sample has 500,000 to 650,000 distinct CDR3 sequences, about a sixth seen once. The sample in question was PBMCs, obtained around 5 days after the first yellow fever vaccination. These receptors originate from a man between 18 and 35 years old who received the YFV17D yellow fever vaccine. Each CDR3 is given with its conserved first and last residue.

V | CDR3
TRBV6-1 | CASMGGPTKNIQYF
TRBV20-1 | CSARYGRLYEQYF
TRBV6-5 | CASSYSTGVSGNSPLHF
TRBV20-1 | CSAMRGTYNEQFF
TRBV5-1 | CASSGRAPAYEQYF
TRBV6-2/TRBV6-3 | CASSAVVDTQYF
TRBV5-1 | CASSFTGPNTEAFF
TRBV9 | CASSTWTSGGTDTQYF
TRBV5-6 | CASSLVGRLNEKLFF
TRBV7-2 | CASSFWVAGSTDTQYF
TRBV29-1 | CSVVCPPQETQYF
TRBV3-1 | CASSQRPLALGDTQYF
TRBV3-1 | CASSHSGTGVGETQYF
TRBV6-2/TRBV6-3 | CASSYGEYEQFF
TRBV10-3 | CAISGGGSENIQYF
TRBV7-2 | CASSPGLGEQFF
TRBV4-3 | CASSQAPGGPYEQYF
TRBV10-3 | CAIRETPQAGSREQYF
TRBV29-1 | CSVEDLVPDYNEQFF
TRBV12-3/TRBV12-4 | CASSFWAGGFPNEQFF
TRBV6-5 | CASSYSFGGVSGYTF
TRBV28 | CASSLLALASDEQFF
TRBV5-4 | CASSTGVESDTQYF
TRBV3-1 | CASSQVNVAAQGGYTF
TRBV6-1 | CASMAGLAVTDTQYF
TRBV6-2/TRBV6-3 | CASSPADEKLFF
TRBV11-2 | CASGFSEENSYGYTF
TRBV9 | CASSTIPRRTGELFF
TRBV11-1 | CASSLAPGTTYEQYF
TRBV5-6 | CASSWKRTDRWSRTEAFF